The clone carrying this T cell receptor (beta chain) was observed a single time. These data belong to a study of blood T cell repertoires in COVID-19. J was trimmed by 5 bases and V by 0 bases; bases with no gene match: 5. Germline CDR1 and CDR2: SGHRS and YFSETQ. The CDR3 is 15 residues long. In the original analysis: Estimation of nucleated cell counts relied on the amplification of reference gene primers. Profiling relied on immunoSEQ multiplex PCR, and the TCRdb table lists in-frame clones only, not all of them. Clone size and the V and J calls come from that table; the DNA yielded D and trimming. The sample includes about 140,000 clones, 70% to 90% seen only once; the top ten take under 6%.

The TCR originated in a human donor in a cohort sampled during active COVID-19. V and J are TRBV5-1 and TRBJ1-5; 7 nucleotides agree with TRBD1. Sequencing used peripheral blood. CDR3 sequence (DNA): TGCGCCAGCAGCTTGGAGGTAGGACAGGATCAGCCCCAGCATTTT. Translated: CASSLEVGQDQPQHF. Full variable domain (remainder filled in from reference TRBV5-1 and TRBJ1-5): KAGVTQTPRYLIKTRGQQVTLSCSPISGHRSVSWYQQTPGQGLQFLFEYFSETQRNKGNFPGRFSGRQFSNSRSEMNVSTLELGDSALYLCASSLEVGQDQPQHFGDGTRLSIL.